A selection of T cell receptor beta chains follows, all from one sample in a study of cytomegalovirus exposure and HLA in healthy donors. Repertoires were generated with immunoSEQ multiplex PCR, while TCRdb's copy carries only in-frame clones and drops some. Of fewer than 140,000 clones in the sample, over 70% were seen once. Material: PBMCs. Receptors were obtained from a male donor in good health and CMV-seropositive. Both conserved end residues are part of each CDR3. A D gene is named only where the DNA matches it firmly. The size field is filled for only some rows; it gives once, few, many or a size class.

NA,TRBV18,TRBJ2-7,NA,CASSPLINYEQYF,TGTGCCAGCTCACCGCTAATAAACTACGAGCAGTACTTC
NA,TRBV19,TRBJ1-1,few,CASTPQALWTEAFF,TGTGCCAGTACTCCCCAAGCGTTGTGGACTGAAGCTTTCTTT
TRBD1,TRBV5-1,TRBJ1-6,NA,CASSSGTVYNSPLHF,TGCGCCAGCAGCTCGGGGACAGTCTATAATTCACCCCTCCACTTT
NA,TRBV15,TRBJ2-3,NA,CATSRQATDTQYF,TGTGCCACCAGCAGGCAGGCCACAGATACGCAGTATTTT
NA,TRBV28,TRBJ2-1,once,CASTNPLGGYNEQFF,TGTGCCAGCACCAATCCCTTGGGGGGCTACAATGAGCAGTTCTTC
TRBD1,TRBV29-1,TRBJ2-2,few,CSVVGTAYNTGELFF,TGCAGCGTTGTCGGGACAGCATACAACACCGGGGAGCTGTTTTTT
NA,TRBV5-1,TRBJ1-4,once,CASSLDRAFEKLFF,TGCGCCAGCAGCTTGGACAGGGCTTTCGAAAAACTGTTTTTT
NA,TRBV28,TRBJ1-4,NA,CASCQGNNEKLFF,TGTGCCAGCTGCCAGGGAAATAATGAAAAACTGTTTTTT
NA,TRBV19,TRBJ1-1,NA,CASSIEAEEAFF,TGTGCCAGTAGTATAGAGGCGGAAGAAGCTTTCTTT
NA,TRBV28,TRBJ1-2,NA,CASSLFQITYGYTF,TGTGCCAGCAGTTTATTCCAGATTACCTATGGCTACACCTTC
TRBD2,TRBV5-1,TRBJ2-6,NA,CASSGLAGANVLTF,TGCGCCAGCAGTGGACTAGCTGGGGCCAACGTCCTGACTTTC
TRBD2,TRBV29-1,TRBJ2-7,NA,CSVGTSGAIYEQYF,TGCAGCGTAGGGACTAGCGGGGCGATCTACGAGCAGTACTTC
NA,TRBV5-1,TRBJ2-3,NA,CASSLVAEDTQYF,TGCGCCAGCAGCTTGGTTGCGGAAGATACGCAGTATTTT
NA,TRBV4-3,TRBJ2-1,NA,CASSQELGTRGNEQFF,TGCGCCAGCAGCCAAGAATTAGGGACCAGGGGCAATGAGCAGTTCTTC
NA,TRBV19,TRBJ2-7,NA,CASSIQAHSYEQYF,TGTGCCAGTAGTATACAAGCCCACTCCTACGAGCAGTACTTC
TRBD1,TRBV28,TRBJ1-2,few,CASSAPDRGRRGYTF,TGTGCCAGCAGTGCCCCGGACAGGGGGCGAAGGGGCTACACCTTC
NA,TRBV5-6,TRBJ1-5,NA,CASSLSGFGQPQNF,TGTGCCAGCAGCTTATCAGGGTTTGGGCAGCCCCAGAATTTT
NA,TRBV13,TRBJ2-7,NA,CASSAQTAPADGREQYF,TGTGCCAGCAGCGCCCAGACAGCCCCAGCCGACGGCCGCGAGCAGTACTTC
NA,TRBV6-5,TRBJ1-5,NA,CAGSYSGVSNQPQHF,TGTGCCGGCAGTTACTCAGGGGTTAGCAATCAGCCCCAGCATTTT
TRBD2,TRBV4-2,TRBJ2-1,once,CASSQGGGTSYNEQFF,TGTGCCAGCAGCCAAGGCGGGGGGACCTCCTACAATGAGCAGTTCTTC
TRBD1,TRBV10-3,TRBJ2-2,NA,CAISRGTGDTGELFF,TGTGCCATCAGCCGGGGAACAGGGGACACCGGGGAGCTGTTTTTT
NA,TRBV19,TRBJ1-2,NA,CASSMGQGNGYTF,TGTGCCAGTAGTATGGGCCAGGGAAATGGCTACACCTTC
TRBD1,TRBV19,TRBJ2-5,NA,CASSKDRGETQYF,TGTGCCAGTAGTAAGGACAGGGGCGAGACCCAGTACTTC
TRBD1,TRBV7-8,TRBJ2-7,NA,CASSFGTGNEQYF,TGTGCCAGCAGTTTCGGGACAGGGAACGAGCAGTACTTC
TRBD2,TRBV7-2,TRBJ2-1,NA,CASSRISGGYNEQFF,TGTGCCAGCAGTCGGATTAGCGGGGGGTACAATGAGCAGTTCTTC
NA,TRBV19,TRBJ2-3,NA,CASTSGSVIGTDTQYF,TGTGCCAGTACATCAGGGTCGGTTATTGGGACAGATACGCAGTATTTT
TRBD1,TRBV15,TRBJ2-3,NA,CATSQGQTSTDTQYF,TGTGCCACCAGCCAGGGACAGACTAGCACAGATACGCAGTATTTT
NA,TRBV4-1,TRBJ2-3,NA,CASSPLWGPSTDTQYF,TGCGCCAGCAGCCCCCTATGGGGGCCCAGCACAGATACGCAGTATTTT
NA,TRBV19,TRBJ1-2,NA,CASRQAPVGYTF,TGTGCCAGTAGACAGGCGCCGGTTGGCTACACCTTC
NA,TRBV7-9,TRBJ2-3,NA,CASSLGVTDTQYF,TGTGCCAGCAGCTTAGGCGTCACAGATACGCAGTATTTT
NA,TRBV10-3,TRBJ1-2,NA,CAIRVGAWGYTF,TGTGCCATCAGGGTGGGGGCCTGGGGCTACACCTTC
TRBD1,TRBV19,TRBJ1-1,NA,CASSIGDRATEAFF,TGTGCCAGTAGTATTGGTGACAGGGCCACTGAAGCTTTCTTT
TRBD1,TRBV6-4,TRBJ1-4,NA,CASSEIATGNAPATNEKLFF,TGTGCCAGCAGTGAGATCGCGACAGGGAATGCCCCCGCAACTAATGAAAAACTGTTTTTT
NA,TRBV5-6,TRBJ1-4,NA,CASSLTGTGGGDEKLFF,TGTGCCAGCAGCTTGACAGGAACTGGGGGGGGAGATGAAAAACTGTTTTTT
TRBD1,TRBV5-4,TRBJ2-3,NA,CAIPKNKRDRSADTQYF,TGTGCCATACCGAAAAACAAACGGGACAGGTCAGCAGATACGCAGTATTTT
TRBD2,TRBV4-2,TRBJ2-1,NA,CASSQEGTSGYNEQFF,TGTGCCAGCAGCCAAGAAGGGACTAGCGGTTACAATGAGCAGTTCTTC
TRBD1,TRBV19,TRBJ2-2,NA,CATQTRDRNTGELFF,TGTGCCACTCAAACCCGGGACAGGAACACCGGGGAGCTGTTTTTT
TRBD1,TRBV18,TRBJ2-1,few,CASSPGDRVNYNEQFF,TGTGCCAGCTCACCCGGGGACAGGGTTAACTACAATGAGCAGTTCTTC
NA,TRBV11-2,TRBJ2-7,few,CASSLVAGHSSYEQYF,TGTGCCAGCAGCTTAGTGGCAGGGCACTCCTCCTACGAGCAGTACTTC
NA,TRBV10-1,TRBJ1-6,NA,CASSESPREGVFHSPLHF,TGCGCCAGCAGTGAGTCCCCTAGGGAGGGGGTATTTCATTCACCCCTCCACTTT
NA,TRBV4-2,TRBJ2-5,few,CASSQDAGRGWETQYF,TGTGCCAGCAGCCAAGACGCGGGCAGGGGTTGGGAGACCCAGTACTTC
NA,TRBV19,TRBJ1-6,few,CASRIGSSYNSPLHF,TGTGCCAGTAGGATCGGGAGCTCCTATAATTCACCCCTCCACTTT
NA,TRBV5-6,TRBJ2-7,NA,CASSLSGFEQYF,TGTGCCAGCAGCCTTAGCGGTTTCGAGCAGTACTTC